This T cell receptor beta chain was recorded in a study of control samples from healthy donors and cancer patients. The germline CDR1 and CDR2 sequences are SGHVS and FQNEAQ. V lost 3 bases and J lost 3, with 17 bases in between. The CDR3 length is 17 residues. Only in-frame clones appear in the TCRdb table, and some are missing; sequencing was by immunoSEQ multiplex PCR. The data show more than 35,000 clones, 90% to 95% seen once. Sequencing was done on a sample of blood. The clonotype was recovered from a man aged 60 to 75 in good health. The V and J genes are TRBV7-8 and TRBJ2-2; D is possibly TRBD1 or TRBD2 (5 bases each). The CDR3: CASSFIAIRDDTGELFF. As DNA, the CDR3 is TGTGCCAGCAGCTTTATAGCGATCAGGGATGACACCGGGGAGCTGTTTTTT.